Below are 9 T cell receptor beta chains sequenced from a single sample in a study of T cells in Graves' hyperthyroidism and ophthalmopathy. Amplified TCR beta CDR3 regions came from RNA transcripts. TCR CDR3 underwent first-round RT-PCR with the HTBI primer set. MiXCR was run by TCRdb on the multiplex PCR reads, yielding one entry per CDR3 protein. Of approximately 400,000 distinct CDR3 sequences in the sample, 15% to 18% were seen once. The material sequenced was blood. The receptors stem from a woman aged 18-30 years with Graves' hyperthyroidism.

V gene TRBV10-3 combines with J gene TRBJ1-1; D unclear. V was cut by 3 bases and J by 6 bases, with 8 bases left in between. Germline loops: CDR1 ENHRY, CDR2 SYGVKD. The CDR3 has 12 residues. DNA for the CDR3: TGTGCCATCAGTGATGAGGTTGCTGAAGCTTTCTTT. The encoded protein is CAISDEVAEAFF.

This sequence joins TRBV4-1 and TRBJ1-5, with D perhaps TRBD1 (6 bases). This CDR3 spans 14 amino acids. Germline CDR1 is MGHRA and CDR2 is YSYEKL. Between the trimmed V and J ends, which lost 5 bases and 6 bases, there was a span of 14 bases. The CDR3 region has the DNA TGCGCCAGCAGCATTCCGGGGGCTCGTCAGCCCCAGCATTTT. Translating gives CASSIPGARQPQHF.

The sample holds a few counts of this clonotype. The genes are TRBV19 and TRBJ1-5; D is uncertain. The CDR3 contains 13 residues. The V and J ends lost 7 bases and 7 bases respectively, with 14 bases between them. Per germline, CDR1 LNHDA and CDR2 SQIVND (reference sequence). The CDR3 DNA follows: TGTGCCAGTACCCTGACCCACGGGCAGCCCCAGCATTTT. Its protein product is CASTLTHGQPQHF.

This clonotype was recorded at least ten times. The V gene is TRBV28, the J gene TRBJ1-1; possibly TRBD1 for D (5 bases). Germline V lookup: CDR1 MDHEN, CDR2 SYDVKM. Trimming cost V 3 bases and J 2 bases, with 10 bases left between them. The CDR3 extends over 14 amino acids. The CDR3 is CASSFPGVNTEAFF. The CDR3 bases are TGTGCCAGCAGTTTTCCGGGGGTAAACACTGAAGCTTTCTTT.

CDR3 sequence: CASSLDLGRIWRFTEAFF. The DNA for the CDR3 is TGTGCCAGCAGCTTAGATCTTGGGCGGATTTGGCGGTTCACTGAAGCTTTCTTT. The rearrangement uses TRBV11-2 and TRBJ1-1; the D is unclear. Germline values: CDR1 SGHAT, CDR2 FQNNGV. This CDR3 comprises 18 residues. V lost 0 bases to trimming and J lost 4 bases, with 21 bases between them.

This clonotype occurred a few times. The J gene is TRBJ1-3, the V gene TRBV6-1, with D unclear. Germline V lookup: CDR1 MNHNS, CDR2 SASEGT. CDR3 size: 13 residues. V lost 6 bases, J lost 0 bases, and 6 bases lay in between. This CDR3 reads CASRAFSGNTIYF. For the CDR3, the DNA is TGTGCCAGCAGAGCCTTCTCTGGAAACACCATATATTTT.

The V and J genes are TRBV19 and TRBJ2-1, with TRBD1 identical over 7 bases. From germline, CDR1 is LNHDA and CDR2 SQIVND (reference sequence). This CDR3 contains 15 residues. With V trimmed by 1 base and J by 7 bases, 7 bases remained unmatched. CDR3 sequence: CASSIASTGANEQFF. CDR3 nucleotides: TGTGCCAGTAGTATAGCCTCAACAGGGGCGAATGAGCAGTTCTTC.

This clonotype was counted many times. The J gene is TRBJ1-1, the V gene TRBV6-2 or TRBV6-3; possibly TRBD1 for D (6 bases). Germline CDR1 MNHEY, CDR2 SVGEGT. V shed 7 bases and J shed 0 bases, with 15 bases lying between them. The CDR3 contains 15 residues. CDR3 residues: CASIPLGDMNTEAFF. The CDR3 DNA sequence: TGTGCCAGCATCCCTCTGGGGGACATGAACACTGAAGCTTTCTTT.

The rearrangement joins TRBV10-3 to TRBJ1-2, with D perhaps TRBD1 (5 bases). Germline CDR1 is ENHRY and CDR2 is SYGVKD. The V end was cut by 2 bases, the J end by 5 bases, with 12 bases between. This CDR3 region has 14 residues. DNA for the CDR3: TGTGCCATCAGTGAGACCCAGGGCGTGTATGGCTACACCTTC. Its protein is CAISETQGVYGYTF.